The clone carrying this TCR beta chain has a handful of counts. The sample comes from a study of blood T cell repertoires in COVID-19. Authors' data handling: Reference gene primers were amplified, and this amplification served to estimate nucleated cell counts. Profiled with immunoSEQ multiplex PCR; TCRdb holds only in-frame clones, not every one. That table is the source of V, J and clone size, and D and trimming were worked out from the DNA. Here the sample spans around 50,000 clones, 88% being singletons. Trimming took off 0 bases at V and 7 bases at J, with 12 bases between the two ends. The CDR3 runs to 14 residues. Germline lookup yields CDR1 MNHEY and CDR2 SVGAGI.

Sample: peripheral blood. The rearrangement uses TRBV6-5 and TRBJ1-2, with D uncertain. This TCR was recovered from a man aged 50 or older with active COVID-19. The CDR3 here is CASSYSTVGGGYTF. Written as DNA, the CDR3 is TGTGCCAGCAGTTACTCTACAGTTGGAGGTGGCTACACCTTC.